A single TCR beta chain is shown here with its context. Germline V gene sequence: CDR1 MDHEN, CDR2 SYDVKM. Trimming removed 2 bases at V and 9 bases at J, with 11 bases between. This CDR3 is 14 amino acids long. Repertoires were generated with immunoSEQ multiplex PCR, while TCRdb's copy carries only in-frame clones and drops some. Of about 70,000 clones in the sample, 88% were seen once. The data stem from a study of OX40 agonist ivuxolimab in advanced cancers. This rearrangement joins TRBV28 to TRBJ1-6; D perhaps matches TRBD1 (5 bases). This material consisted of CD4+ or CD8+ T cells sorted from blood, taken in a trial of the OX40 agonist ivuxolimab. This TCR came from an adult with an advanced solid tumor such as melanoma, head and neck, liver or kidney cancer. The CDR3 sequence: CASSLGADVSPLHF. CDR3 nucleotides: TGTGCCAGCAGTTTAGGGGCAGATGTTTCACCCCTCCACTTT.